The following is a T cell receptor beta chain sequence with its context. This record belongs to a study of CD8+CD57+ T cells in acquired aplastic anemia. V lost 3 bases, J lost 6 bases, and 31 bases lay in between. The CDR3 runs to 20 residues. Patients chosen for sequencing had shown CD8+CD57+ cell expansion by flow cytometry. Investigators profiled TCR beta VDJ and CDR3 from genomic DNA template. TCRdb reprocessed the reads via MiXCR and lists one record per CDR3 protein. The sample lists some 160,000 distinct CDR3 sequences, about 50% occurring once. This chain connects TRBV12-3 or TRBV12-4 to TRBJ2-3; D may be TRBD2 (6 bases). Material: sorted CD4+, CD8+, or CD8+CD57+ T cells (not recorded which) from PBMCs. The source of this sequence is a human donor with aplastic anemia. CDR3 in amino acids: CASSFIGIVANEDRGDTQYF. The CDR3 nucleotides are TGTGCCAGCAGTTTTATCGGGATAGTGGCTAACGAGGACCGGGGGGATACGCAGTATTTT.